This is a list of T cell receptor beta chains from one sample in a study of shared clonotypes between healthy human individuals. The protocol was immunoSEQ multiplex PCR, while the TCRdb copy is restricted to in-frame clones and leaves out a portion. The data contain around 990,000 clones, roughly 80% of them seen just once; the ten biggest clones take up 0.89%. Sequences were obtained from memory CD4+ T cells from PBMCs. Source of these receptors: a man younger than 30 in good health. Some clones in this sample may be carry-over from other donors' samples. The CDR3 runs from the conserved cysteine through the conserved F or W. A D gene is named only where the DNA matches it firmly. The listing skips clone size in some rows; elsewhere it reads once, few, many or a size class.

-	TRBV28	-	TRBJ1-4	TGTGCCAGCAGTTTTTCGGGGGGCGTGGGGGAAAAACTGTTTTTT	CASSFSGGVGEKLFF
-	TRBV6-1	-	TRBJ1-2	TGTGCCAGCAGTGAAGGCATGGGGCGGCCTATTAGCTACACCTTC	CASSEGMGRPISYTF
-	TRBV28	-	TRBJ1-2	TGTGCCAGCTCCCCGAAGAGGAACTATGGCTACACCTTC	CASSPKRNYGYTF
few	TRBV28	-	TRBJ1-5	TGTGCCAGCAGTTTACTCTGGAAAGGGTATGGCAATCAGCCCCAGCATTTT	CASSLLWKGYGNQPQHF
few	TRBV9	TRBD2	TRBJ2-1	TGTGCCAGCAGCCTAACCGGGACTAGTGATGAGCAGTTCTTC	CASSLTGTSDEQFF
-	TRBV5-1	TRBD1	TRBJ1-1	TGCGCCAGCAGCAATGACCACAGGGGTTGGAGGGGCACTGAAGCTTTCTTT	CASSNDHRGWRGTEAFF
-	TRBV5-4	TRBD1	TRBJ1-4	TGTGCCAGCAGCTCAAAGGACAGGGGTCGTGAAAAACTGTTTTTT	CASSSKDRGREKLFF
-	TRBV7-2	-	TRBJ2-1	TGTGCCAGCAGCGCCCGCACATACAATGAGCAGTTCTTC	CASSARTYNEQFF
-	TRBV15	-	TRBJ2-3	TGTGCCACCAGCTCAGGCACGCGGAGCGGCACAGATACGCAGTATTTT	CATSSGTRSGTDTQYF
-	TRBV13	-	TRBJ1-3	TGTGCCAGCAGCGATTTCCACTCTGGAAACACCATATATTTT	CASSDFHSGNTIYF
few	TRBV12-2	-	TRBJ1-1	TGTGCAAGTCGCTTTTTTAGACTCGGAGGGACTGAAGCTTTCTTT	CASRFFRLGGTEAFF
-	TRBV5-1	-	TRBJ2-4	TGCGCCAGCAGCTTGTCCCAGGGGATGGGAAACATTCAGTACTTC	CASSLSQGMGNIQYF
-	TRBV11-1	TRBD1	TRBJ2-7	TGTGCCAGCAGCTTAGCGCGAGGACAGGGGGACTCCTACGAGCAGTACTTC	CASSLARGQGDSYEQYF
-	TRBV27	-	TRBJ2-7	TGTGCCAGCAGTTTACGGGCAGGGAGCTCCTACGAGCAGTACTTC	CASSLRAGSSYEQYF
-	TRBV7-9	-	TRBJ1-2	TGTGCCAGCAGCCCTGACACCTATGGCTACACCTTC	CASSPDTYGYTF
-	TRBV29-1	-	TRBJ2-5	TGCAGCGTTGGGCCCCCAAATACCCAGTACTTC	CSVGPPNTQYF
-	TRBV2	-	TRBJ2-2	TGTGCCAGCAGCCGACAGGAGCTCCCCGGGGAGCTGTTTTTT	CASSRQELPGELFF
few	TRBV11-2	TRBD1	TRBJ1-1	TGTGCCAGCAGCTTTACCAGGGGGACCGTTGAAGCTTTCTTT	CASSFTRGTVEAFF
-	TRBV7-7	-	TRBJ2-5	TGTGCCAGCAGCCCCAGGGTACAAGAGACCCAGTACTTC	CASSPRVQETQYF
-	TRBV5-1	TRBD1	TRBJ2-2	TGCGCCAGCAGCTTGGCCGGGACAGCCAACACCGGGGAGCTGTTTTTT	CASSLAGTANTGELFF